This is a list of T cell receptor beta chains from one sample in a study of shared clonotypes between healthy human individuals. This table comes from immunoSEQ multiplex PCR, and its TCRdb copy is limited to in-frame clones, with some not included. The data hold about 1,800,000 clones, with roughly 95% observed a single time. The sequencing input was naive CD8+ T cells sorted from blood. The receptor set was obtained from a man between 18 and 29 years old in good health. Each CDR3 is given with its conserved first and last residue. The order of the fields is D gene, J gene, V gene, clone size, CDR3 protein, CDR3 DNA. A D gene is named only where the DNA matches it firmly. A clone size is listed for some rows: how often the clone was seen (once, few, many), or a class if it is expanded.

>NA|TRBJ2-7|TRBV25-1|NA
CASSPDSTHEQYF
TGTGCCAGCAGTCCCGACAGCACCCACGAGCAGTACTTC
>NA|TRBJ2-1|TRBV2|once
CASSPSNGLNNEQFF
TGTGCCAGCAGTCCGTCGAACGGACTAAACAATGAGCAGTTCTTC
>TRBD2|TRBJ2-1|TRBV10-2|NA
CASSESLAGFNEQFF
TGCGCCAGCAGTGAGTCCCTAGCGGGGTTCAATGAGCAGTTCTTC
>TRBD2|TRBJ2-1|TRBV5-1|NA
CASSLEASGRNEQFF
TGCGCCAGCAGCTTGGAGGCTAGCGGGAGGAATGAGCAGTTCTTC
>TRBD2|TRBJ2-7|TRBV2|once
CASMGLAVSYEQYF
TGTGCCAGCATGGGACTAGCGGTTTCCTACGAGCAGTACTTC
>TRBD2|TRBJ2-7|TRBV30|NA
CAWSMDTSGYEQYF
TGTGCCTGGAGTATGGACACTAGCGGCTACGAGCAGTACTTC
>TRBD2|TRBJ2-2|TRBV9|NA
CASSGSGRSTGELFF
TGTGCCAGCAGCGGTAGCGGGAGGAGTACCGGGGAGCTGTTTTTT
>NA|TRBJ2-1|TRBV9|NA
CASSVAPQGGNEQFF
TGTGCCAGCAGCGTAGCTCCCCAGGGCGGCAATGAGCAGTTCTTC
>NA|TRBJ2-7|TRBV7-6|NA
CASSLTVRGEQYF
TGTGCCAGCAGTCTCACGGTTCGTGGCGAGCAGTACTTC
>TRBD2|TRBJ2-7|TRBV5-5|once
CASSLIAGGSGEQYF
TGTGCCAGCAGCTTGATAGCGGGAGGGTCTGGCGAGCAGTACTTC
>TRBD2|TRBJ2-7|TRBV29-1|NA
CSASSIAGVYEQYF
TGCAGCGCCTCCTCGATAGCGGGAGTCTACGAGCAGTACTTC
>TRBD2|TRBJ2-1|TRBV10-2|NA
CASSELAGENNEQFF
TGCGCCAGCAGTGAGCTAGCGGGGGAGAACAATGAGCAGTTCTTC
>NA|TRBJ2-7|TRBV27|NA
CASTSRDLGYEQYF
TGTGCCAGCACATCGAGGGACCTCGGCTACGAGCAGTACTTC
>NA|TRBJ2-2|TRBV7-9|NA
CASSFTWAGELFF
TGTGCCAGCAGCTTCACTTGGGCCGGGGAGCTGTTTTTT
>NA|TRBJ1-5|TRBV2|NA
CASSGSSWGSNQPQHF
TGTGCCAGCAGTGGGTCTTCGTGGGGTAGCAATCAGCCCCAGCATTTT
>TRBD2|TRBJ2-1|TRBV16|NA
CASSQGPSGVYNEQFF
TGTGCCAGCAGCCAAGGTCCCAGCGGGGTTTACAATGAGCAGTTCTTC
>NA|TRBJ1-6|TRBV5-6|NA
CASSLPGRNNSPLHF
TGTGCCAGCAGCTTGCCGGGAAGGAATAATTCACCCCTCCACTTT
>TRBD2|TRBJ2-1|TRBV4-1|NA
CASQQREGYNEQFF
TGCGCCAGCCAACAGCGGGAGGGATACAATGAGCAGTTCTTC
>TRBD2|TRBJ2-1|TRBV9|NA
CASSALGLADNEQFF
TGTGCCAGCAGCGCCTTGGGACTAGCGGACAATGAGCAGTTCTTC
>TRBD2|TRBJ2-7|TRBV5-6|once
CASSLGGPSGRDEQYF
TGTGCCAGCAGCTTGGGGGGGCCTAGCGGGAGAGACGAGCAGTACTTC
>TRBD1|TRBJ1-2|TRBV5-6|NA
CASSLTGDAGYTF
TGTGCCAGCAGCTTGACAGGGGACGCTGGCTACACCTTC
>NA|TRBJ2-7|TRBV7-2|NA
CASSFTRQSSYEQYF
TGTGCCAGCAGCTTTACGAGACAGAGCTCCTACGAGCAGTACTTC
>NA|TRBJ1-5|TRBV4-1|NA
CASSPPGTPADQPQHF
TGCGCCAGCAGCCCCCCAGGGACCCCCGCTGATCAGCCCCAGCATTTT
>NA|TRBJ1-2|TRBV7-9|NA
CASSLATGPDGYTF
TGTGCCAGCAGCTTAGCTACGGGGCCAGATGGCTACACCTTC
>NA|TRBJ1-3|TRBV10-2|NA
CASSDRVSGNTIYF
TGCGCCAGCAGTGATAGGGTATCGGGAAACACCATATATTTT
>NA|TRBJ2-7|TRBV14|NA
CASSQAQGTGHEQYF
TGTGCCAGCAGCCAAGCCCAGGGTACCGGCCACGAGCAGTACTTC
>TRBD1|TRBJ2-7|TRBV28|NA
CASNTRDRGEYEQYF
TGTGCCAGCAATACCCGGGACAGGGGTGAATACGAGCAGTACTTC
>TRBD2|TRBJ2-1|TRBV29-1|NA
CSVVRSGTVVGQFF
TGCAGCGTTGTAAGGAGCGGGACTGTCGTGGGGCAGTTCTTC
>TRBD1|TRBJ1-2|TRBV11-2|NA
CASSLDGQGIEDYGYTF
TGTGCCAGCAGCTTAGACGGACAGGGGATAGAGGACTATGGCTACACCTTC
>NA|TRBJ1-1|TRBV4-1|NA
CASSQRGSTEAFF
TGCGCCAGCAGCCAACGAGGAAGTACTGAAGCTTTCTTT
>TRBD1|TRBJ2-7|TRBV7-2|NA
CASSFGTGGYEQYF
TGTGCCAGCAGCTTCGGGACAGGGGGATACGAGCAGTACTTC
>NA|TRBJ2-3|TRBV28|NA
CASIRWVGTDTQYF
TGTGCCAGCATCCGATGGGTGGGCACAGATACGCAGTATTTT
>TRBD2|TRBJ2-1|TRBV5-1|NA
CASSPSGAGVVNEQFF
TGCGCCAGCAGCCCCTCGGGAGCGGGAGTAGTAAATGAGCAGTTCTTC
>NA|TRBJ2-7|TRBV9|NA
CASSVDLHYEQYF
TGTGCCAGCAGCGTGGACCTCCACTACGAGCAGTACTTC
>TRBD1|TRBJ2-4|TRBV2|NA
CASSEFGQGTLAKNIQYF
TGTGCCAGCAGTGAATTCGGACAGGGAACCCTAGCCAAAAACATTCAGTACTTC
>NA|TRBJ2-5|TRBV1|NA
CTSSQCAWDGSLETQYF
TGCACCAGCAGCCAATGCGCCTGGGACGGCTCGCTTGAGACCCAGTACTTC
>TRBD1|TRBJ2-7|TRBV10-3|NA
CASSDGTGSSYEQYF
TGTGCCAGCAGCGACGGGACAGGGAGCTCCTACGAGCAGTACTTC
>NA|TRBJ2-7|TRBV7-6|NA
CASSLGAGPYEQYF
TGTGCCAGCAGCTTAGGGGCAGGGCCATACGAGCAGTACTTC
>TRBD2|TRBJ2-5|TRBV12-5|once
CASGPGLAGDQETQYF
TGTGCTAGTGGTCCGGGACTAGCGGGGGATCAAGAGACCCAGTACTTC
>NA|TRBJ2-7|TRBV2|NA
CAIRFPTPLEFYEQYF
TGTGCCATAAGGTTCCCGACACCGCTCGAATTCTACGAGCAGTACTTC
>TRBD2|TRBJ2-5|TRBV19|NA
CASSAGDGETQYF
TGTGCCAGTTCCGCGGGAGATGGGGAGACCCAGTACTTC
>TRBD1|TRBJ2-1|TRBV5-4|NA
CASNQGDRVLTQGNEQFF
TGTGCCAGCAACCAGGGGGACAGGGTTCTCACTCAGGGCAATGAGCAGTTCTTC
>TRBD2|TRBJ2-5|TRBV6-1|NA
CASRQRGLQETQYF
TGTGCCAGCAGACAGCGGGGGCTCCAAGAGACCCAGTACTTC
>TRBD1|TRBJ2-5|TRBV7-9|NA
CASSFYRDREETQYF
TGTGCCAGCAGCTTCTATCGGGACAGGGAAGAGACCCAGTACTTC
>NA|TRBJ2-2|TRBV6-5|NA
CASRSPGQNTGELFF
TGTGCCAGCAGATCCCCGGGACAGAACACCGGGGAGCTGTTTTTT
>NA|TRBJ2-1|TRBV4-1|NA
CASSPGGGNNEQFF
TGCGCCAGCAGCCCCGGGGGAGGAAACAATGAGCAGTTCTTC
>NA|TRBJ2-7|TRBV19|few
CASSIVGGDSYEQYF
TGTGCCAGTAGTATTGTAGGGGGTGATTCCTACGAGCAGTACTTC
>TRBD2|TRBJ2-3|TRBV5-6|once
CASSLVTSGPDTQYF
TGTGCCAGCAGCTTGGTGACTAGCGGTCCAGATACGCAGTATTTT
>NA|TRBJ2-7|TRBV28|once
CASSQMGLGGYYYEQYF
TGTGCCAGCAGCCAAATGGGGCTGGGGGGTTACTACTACGAGCAGTACTTC
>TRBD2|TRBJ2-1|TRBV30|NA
CAWNMGGAYNEQFF
TGTGCCTGGAATATGGGGGGGGCCTACAATGAGCAGTTCTTC
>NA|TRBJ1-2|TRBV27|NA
CASSFSHGGTGYTF
TGTGCCAGCAGTTTTAGTCATGGGGGGACTGGCTACACCTTC